This TCR beta chain was observed in a study of blood T cell repertoires in COVID-19. Looking at the study overall: COVID-19 samples from acute and convalescent phases originated in the United States, Italy and Spain. PBMCs, B-cell-depleted T cells, or T cells were the source of the cDNA or gDNA that made up the material.

As handled by the study authors: Reference gene primer amplification yielded estimated nucleated cell counts. Assay used: immunoSEQ multiplex PCR; TCRdb lists only in-frame clones, some missing. V and J calls and clone size are copied from that table; D and trimming were computed from the DNA. Of approximately 310,000 clones listed, around 87% are singletons. V was cut by 5 bases and J by 1 base, with 16 bases left in between. This CDR3 has 15 residues. Per germline, CDR1 SGDLS and CDR2 YYNGEE. Source material: peripheral blood. The chain carries TRBV9 and TRBJ2-7; perhaps TRBD2 as D (6 bases). This receptor was identified in a woman in her 50s who had recovered from COVID-19. Written as DNA, the CDR3 is TGTGCCAGCAGAGAACGGGACTCGAAGTCCTACGAGCAGTACTTC. Its translation is CASRERDSKSYEQYF.